This T cell receptor (beta chain) was recovered during a study of monozygotic twins with inflammatory bowel disease. Staff drew a roughly 2.5 ml blood sample from each donor. On this clonotype: The antigen remains unidentified.

Study-wide results and limits: Inverse Simpson values showed less TCRbeta diversity in IBD patients than in their healthy co-twins. IBD patients exhibited fewer clonotypes shared with other individuals than healthy twins, particularly with disease activity.

Germline V CDR1 and CDR2: SGHVS, FNYEAQ. The CDR3 is 14 amino acids. Nested PCRs (around 15 and 9 cycles, two total) were applied to TCRalpha and TCRbeta cDNA. TCRdb re-called the 5' RACE reads and shows each CDR3 protein once, DNA omitted. This sample's clone table lists about 160,000 distinct CDR3 sequences. The sequencing input was blood. The chain couples TRBV7-6 to TRBJ2-7. This clonotype was obtained from a human donor with ulcerative colitis or Crohn's disease, or a healthy co-twin of an affected twin (not recorded which). The CDR3 protein is CASSLQRRSYEQYF.